The 2 T cell receptor beta chains given below trace back to one sample, sequenced in a study of Tregs in tolerant kidney transplant recipients. Assay used: immunoSEQ multiplex PCR; TCRdb lists only in-frame clones, some missing. The table includes around 50,000 clones, around nine tenths detected once. Mixed chimerism was transient after nonmyeloablative marrow transplants from related graft donors. The sample here was CD8+ T cells from blood (PBMCs), taken 12 months after the transplant. Receptors originate from a human patient who received a combined kidney and bone marrow transplant. Part of the T cells may come from the graft donor.

This clone was counted between two and nine times. J is TRBJ2-1 and V is TRBV10-3; 11 nucleotides agree with TRBD2. Germline V gene lookup returns CDR1 ENHRY and CDR2 SYGVKD. The CDR3 consists of 15 residues. V gave up 5 bases and J gave up 6 bases; unmatched junction bases: 6. CDR3 sequence: CAISPGLADINEQFF. The CDR3 DNA follows: TGTGCCATCAGTCCGGGACTAGCGGACATCAATGAGCAGTTCTTC.

This clone turned up a few times. The V call is TRBV13, the J call TRBJ1-1, with unresolved D. There are 13 residues in the CDR3. Trimming pared 2 bases from V and 4 bases from J, leaving 8 bases between. The germline gives CDR1 PRHDT, CDR2 FYEKMQ (reference sequence). Written as DNA, the CDR3 is TGTGCCAGCAGCTTATCTCCGGTCACTGAAGCTTTCTTT. Translation: CASSLSPVTEAFF.